This section outlines one T cell receptor beta chain sequence together with its context. This receptor's antigen is unknown. No quality values exist for individual bases; no much larger clone is one base distant. The sample originates from a study of shared T cell receptors in the human thymus (dated by TCRdb to the early 2020s). With regard to the full study: The study investigated the way shared, self-reactive T-cell receptor alpha chains are produced in the human thymus.

Libraries were prepared through the immunoSEQ multiplex PCR assay. In TCRdb, the immuneACCESS table is reduced to in-frame sequences with V and J assigned. These tables do not hold every clone; where another copy was compared, an unresolved V gene accounts for under half, and the others remain unexplained. The sample contains about 610,000 clones, more than 75% of them found a single time. Jointly, the top ten make up approximately 0.011% of the sample. V is trimmed back by 3 bases and J by 1 base, and the junction contains 4 bases that no gene match accounts for. Reading the germline V gene (reference sequence) gives CDR1 MNHEY and CDR2 SMNVEV. The CDR3 spans 15 residues, from the cysteine through the phenylalanine. Only the CDR3 part of the read is kept: 45 bases, read in frame from the first base. These records were also assigned to another study, of human thymus T cells. In that second paper, the authors write: Immunologically healthy infants undergoing open corrective cardiac surgery for congenital heart defects in Finland were used as donors. The thymus tissue came from surgical resects taken out during corrective cardiac surgery. Both the thymic and the peripheral blood repertoires appeared to show biased V and J gene segment usage. Highly overlapping thymic TCR repertoires among unrelated individuals were reported in the related research. The study characterized TCR alpha and beta repertoires from eight infant thymus samples and a few related peripheral blood samples. Donor ages ranged from roughly 7 to 250 days, and the cohort comprised six male and a couple of female infants. Thymocytes were mechanically released from the tissue and were stored as pellets of 10-30 million cells at -70 degrees C. A QIAsymphony instrument was used to extract genomic DNA from frozen cell pellets. TCRB and TCRAD loci were amplified from a standardized quantity of quality-controlled genomic DNA using the immunoSEQ multiplex PCR assay. Amplicons spanned the V(D)J region at a length sufficient to cover the CDR3 and identify V and J genes. The amplicons were sequenced on an Illumina platform via the commercial immunoSEQ service. Primer bias and sequencing errors were corrected using previously described methods, and TCRAD and TCRB definitions followed the IMGT database. Analysis of the repertoires was done with immunoSEQ Analyzer 3.0 and VDJTools and included basic statistics, V/J segment usage, diversity estimates, rarefaction and pairwise overlap. Diversity was estimated using the Chao1, ChaoE, Efron-Thisted, Shannon and inverse Simpson indices, and was also estimated on datasets down-sampled to the size of the smallest sample. Repertoire overlap was assessed by strict matching of CDR3 nucleotide sequence, V gene and J gene, and clustering was done by Jaccard-based multidimensional scaling. Thymus samples yielded on average around 850,000 unique TCRB clonotypes, compared with 80,000 to 95,000 from blood samples.

This TCR derives from a boy younger than two with a congenital heart defect. Donor details come from another sample of the same person, matched by shared clones. Specimen: thymocytes. Recombination connected TRBV27 to TRBJ2-3; 7 bases in the middle match TRBD1. Read as DNA, the sequence is TGTGCCAGCAGTTTGCAGGGACAGCGCACAGATACGCAGTATTTT. Translated, this gives CASSLQGQRTDTQYF.